This section outlines one T cell receptor beta chain sequence together with its context. It lacks a known antigen. Per-base qualities were not stored, and no clone one base away is much larger. This sample was taken from a study of early T cells in non-severe SARS-CoV-2 infection (dated by TCRdb to the early 2020s). With regard to the full study: Because TCR sequencing was done on bulk RNA from unsorted whole blood, the alpha and beta chains could not be paired. On the study overall, not on this receptor specifically: VDJdb matching was skewed toward anti-spike CD8 responses and likely underestimated virus-specific expansions, missing private and CD4 specificities.

The study was a case-control design nested within a healthcare worker cohort in London, UK, with weekly nasopharyngeal swab PCR tests and blood sampling. Healthcare workers were recruited during the week of the UK lockdown, between 23 and 31 March 2020, and followed weekly for up to roughly 16 weeks. The receptor library was made with 5' RACE. Reads for this sample came from a NextSeq 500. The TCR library protocol attached unique molecular identifiers to individual cDNA molecules to correct for sequencing error and PCR bias. Both TCR alpha and beta chains were sequenced, and tight co-correlation was observed between alpha and beta sequence abundances in each sample. As for the original processing: V gene, J gene and CDR3 annotation of TCR sequences was performed with Decombinator V4. TCRs were defined as expanded if a significant change between any two time points was detected under a Poisson model with p below 0.0001. TCR abundances were normalised to the total number of TCRs sequenced per sample and expressed as counts per million. A search of VDJdb, accessed on 1 November 2021, was run for TCRs annotated to CMV, EBV and SARS-CoV-2, with TCRs annotated for multiple antigens excluded. The public reads were run again by TCRdb, first through fastp at Q25 and then through MiXCR, and only productive beta chains were kept. Merged by CDR3 protein, the rows form single entries marked with the most common genes and DNA. The V and J calls come from TCRdb's annotation, not from the publication. The sample profile shows tens of thousands of distinct CDR3 sequences; roughly 11% of them were found once. The ten largest clonotypes hold around 6.4% of the sample.

The source is an adult who was a healthcare worker with PCR-confirmed SARS-CoV-2 infection or an uninfected control (not recorded which). The sample was whole blood.

The sequenced DNA: TGCGCCAGCAGCCCTAGGATTGGAGACAGGGGTCGGACCGGGGAGCTGTTTTTT. Its amino acids are CASSPRIGDRGRTGELFF. The chain uses TRBV5-1 and TRBJ2-2, with 8 bases aligning to TRBD1. For this chain, trimming is 4 bases at the V end and 5 bases at the J end, and the number of junction bases without a gene match is 16. The CDR3 starts with the cysteine, ends with the phenylalanine, and has 18 residues. The DNA shown is the 54-base CDR3, in frame from base 1. Per the germline V gene, SGHRS is the CDR1 and YFSETQ is the CDR2.